This TCR beta chain was captured by sequencing in a study of Ad26.COV2.S vaccination and SARS-CoV-2 variants. General observations from the study: CD8+ and CD4+ T cells specific for spike reportedly responded with substantial breadth after vaccination.

In the case of this clone: The antigen is not known.

Regarding treatment: roughly 18 received Ad26.COV2.S at low or high dose, single or two shots; 5 received placebo; per-sample allocation not given. Sample collection was performed on day 63 after the first vaccine or placebo injection. Sequencing used immunoSEQ multiplex PCR; TCRdb keeps in-frame clones, though not all of them. The sample consists of 300,000 to 350,000 clones, approximately 86% of them appearing once. The CDR3 runs 15 residues. Trimming stripped 6 bases from V and 0 bases from J, with 12 bases between. The V gene's germline CDR1 is MDHEN and CDR2 SYDVKM. The chain has TRBV28 and TRBJ2-4; D is tentatively TRBD1 or TRBD2 (5 bases each). The input for sequencing was peripheral blood, taken in a trial of Ad26.COV2.S vaccine versus placebo. The receptor was derived from a person aged 18-60 years who received the Ad26.COV2.S COVID-19 vaccine or a placebo. The CDR3 DNA is TGTGCCAGCAGGTCCAGGGACCTAGCCAAAAACATTCAGTACTTC. Protein: CASRSRDLAKNIQYF.